This T cell receptor beta chain derives from a study of T cells after yellow fever vaccination. Study context: Preparation of fractions with low cell numbers was performed using SMART-Seq v4 Ultra Low Input. Study-level findings and limits: Weaker, the secondary response had a peak occurring faster, on day 5 versus 15. The bulk population could contribute abundant contaminating clonotypes to FACS-sorted repertoires.

TCR cDNA, made by 5'RACE template switching, carried an added universal primer site and UMIs. TCRdb independently ran MiXCR on the 5' RACE reads; one entry per CDR3 protein. The sample lists about 430,000 distinct CDR3 sequences, 18% occurring once. This clonotype has a handful of counts. Its antigen is not identified. The CDR3 is 13 residues long. Germline V gene lookup returns CDR1 ENHRY and CDR2 SYGVKD. J gave up 6 bases and V 11 bases, and 4 bases lay outside the gene matches. This rearrangement joins TRBV10-3 to TRBJ2-1; 13 bases align to TRBD2. The TCR originated in a man aged 18 to 30 who received the YFV17D yellow fever vaccine. This specimen was PBMCs, taken before the yellow fever booster vaccination. The CDR3 loop reads CAAGTSGVNEQFF. CDR3 DNA sequence: TGTGCCGCCGGGACTAGCGGGGTCAATGAGCAGTTCTTC.